Shown below are 5 T cell receptor beta chains from a single sample sequenced in a study of technical replicates of blood from a handful of donors (dated by TCRdb to between 2016 and 2019). Libraries were made using the immunoSEQ multiplex PCR assay. What TCRdb holds here is the immuneACCESS table cut down to in-frame rearrangements. Part of the clones is not present; checked against another copy, under half of the missing clones reflect an unresolved V gene, and the others are unexplained. The sample table records under 80,000 clones; nearly 98% of these occur just once. The ten largest make up approximately 0.2% of the sample. Material: T cells isolated from PBMCs. These receptors were collected from a human donor in good health.

Comment on this clone: The same CDR3 can be traced to other DNA sequences in this sample. CDR3 in DNA: TGCGCCAGCAGTCTTACGGGAGCCTTCTACGAGCAGTACTTC. Translation: CASSLTGAFYEQYF. V is TRBV5-1 and J is TRBJ2-7; D perhaps matches TRBD2 (6 bases). The germline V and J ends were trimmed by 5 bases and 3 bases, with 15 bases remaining between them. The CDR3 length is 14 residues. CDR1 and CDR2 from the germline V gene are SGHRS and YFSETQ. Variable domain in full (rest from reference TRBV5-1 and TRBJ2-7): KAGVTQTPRYLIKTRGQQVTLSCSPISGHRSVSWYQQTPGQGLQFLFEYFSETQRNKGNFPGRFSGRQFSNSRSEMNVSTLELGDSALYLCASSLTGAFYEQYFGPGTRLTVT.

The chain couples TRBV27 to TRBJ2-7; 8 nucleotides agree with TRBD2. J was trimmed by 1 base and V by 7 bases; bases with no gene match: 3. The CDR3 runs to 13 residues. Germline V gene lookup returns CDR1 MNHEY and CDR2 SMNVEV (reference sequence). CDR3 protein: CASMLAGSYEQYF. The DNA of the CDR3 is TGTGCCAGCATGTTAGCGGGGTCCTACGAGCAGTACTTC.

A word on this clone: One junction end does not reproduce the germline sequence, and a read error may be involved. This chain joins TRBV7-7 and TRBJ2-1; no definite D call. The CDR3 sequence is 14 residues long. Germline V CDR1 and CDR2: SSHAT, FNYEAQ (reference sequence). For the CDR3, the DNA is TGTGCTAGCAGCTTAGGGCCCTCCTACAATGAGCAGTTCTTC. Translating gives CASSLGPSYNEQFF. The full variable domain, its missing parts supplied by reference TRBV7-7 and TRBJ2-1, is GAGVSQSPRYKVTKRGQDVTLRCDPISSHATLYWYQQALGQGPEFLTYFNYEAQPDKSGLPSDRFSAERPEGSISTLTIQRTEQRDSAMYRCASSLGPSYNEQFFGPGTRLTVL.

The rearrangement uses TRBV5-1 and TRBJ1-3, with TRBD1 as a possible D gene (6 bases). Germline-derived CDR1 and CDR2 are SGHRS and YFSETQ. This CDR3 is 16 amino acids long. V was clipped by 5 bases and J by 0 bases, with 15 bases between them. DNA of the CDR3: TGCGCCAGCAGTCCGGAACTACAGGGCTCTGGAAACACCATATATTTT. Residues: CASSPELQGSGNTIYF. The full variable domain, completed using reference TRBV5-1 and TRBJ1-3, is KAGVTQTPRYLIKTRGQQVTLSCSPISGHRSVSWYQQTPGQGLQFLFEYFSETQRNKGNFPGRFSGRQFSNSRSEMNVSTLELGDSALYLCASSPELQGSGNTIYFGEGSWLTVV.

V and J are TRBV28 and TRBJ2-3, with 10 bases that match TRBD2. Germline-derived CDR1 and CDR2 are MDHEN and SYDVKM. V was clipped by 4 bases and J by 4 bases; unmatched bases: 17. This CDR3 has 19 amino acids. CDR3 loop: CASSSDVGAGGQVADTQYF. In DNA form, the CDR3 reads TGTGCCAGCAGTTCAGACGTGGGAGCGGGAGGGCAGGTTGCAGATACGCAGTATTTT.